The rows below give T cell receptor beta chains drawn from one sample of a study of blood T cell repertoires in COVID-19. Measured with immunoSEQ multiplex PCR; TCRdb has only the in-frame clones, and not every one. The sample lists about 93,000 clones, around four fifths occurring once. The source material was peripheral blood. The receptors were gathered from a human donor in a cohort sampled during active COVID-19. Both conserved end residues are part of each CDR3. The order of the fields is CDR3 DNA, CDR3 protein, D gene, clone size, J gene, V gene. A D gene is named only where the DNA matches it firmly. For some rows the clone size is stated as once, few or many, or as a class when expanded; others skip it.

TGCGCCAGCAGCTCGACAGGGGCGCCCAGGAATGAGCAGTTCTTC CASSSTGAPRNEQFF TRBD1 NA TRBJ2-1 TRBV5-1
TGTGCCAGCAGCTTAAACAGCGGGAGGGCCAATGAGCAGTTCTTC CASSLNSGRANEQFF TRBD2 NA TRBJ2-1 TRBV5-8
TGCGCCAGCAGCTTGGCGGGACAGGGTAACACCTTC CASSLAGQGNTF TRBD1 NA TRBJ1-2 TRBV5-1
TGCAGCGTTGCTACCGACTTTGAAAAACTGTTTTTT CSVATDFEKLFF NA once TRBJ1-4 TRBV29-1
TGTGCCAGCAGCCCATTTGAGACTAGCGGGGTGCTGAGCTCCTACAATGAGCAGTTCTTC CASSPFETSGVLSSYNEQFF TRBD2 few TRBJ2-1 TRBV9
TGTGCCAGCTCACCACCGGCTAGCGGGGGATACGAGCAGTACTTC CASSPPASGGYEQYF TRBD2 NA TRBJ2-7 TRBV18
TGTGCCAGCAGTTTGCGACAGAACTATGGCTACACCTTC CASSLRQNYGYTF NA once TRBJ1-2 TRBV6-5
TGTGCCAGCAGCTCCCCAGGGTCTGGGAGGAATGAGCAGTTCTTC CASSSPGSGRNEQFF NA NA TRBJ2-1 TRBV5-8
TGTGCCAGCAGCCAGGATTCCGGGACTAGCGCCTACAATGAGCAGTTCTTC CASSQDSGTSAYNEQFF TRBD2 NA TRBJ2-1 TRBV3-1/TRBV3-2
TGTGCCAGTAGTATGTCGGCAACTAATGAAAAACTGTTTTTT CASSMSATNEKLFF NA once TRBJ1-4 TRBV19
TGCAGCGTCCAGGATAGCAATCAGCCCCAGCATTTT CSVQDSNQPQHF NA NA TRBJ1-5 TRBV29-1
TGTGCCAGCAGTTTAGGAGGACAGGGGGGTGGCTACACCTTC CASSLGGQGGGYTF TRBD1 NA TRBJ1-2 TRBV6-5
TGTGCCAGCAGTTACCAACAGGGCGGGGGGCAGTTCTTC CASSYQQGGGQFF NA once TRBJ2-1 TRBV12-3/TRBV12-4
TGTGCCAGCAGTTTTTACAGGGGCGACAATGAGCAGTTCTTC CASSFYRGDNEQFF TRBD1 NA TRBJ2-1 TRBV28
TGCAGCGTTGAAGATCCAGGTGGGCCAGGGCCCTACGAGCAGTACTTC CSVEDPGGPGPYEQYF NA many TRBJ2-7 TRBV29-1
TGCGCCAGCAGGAATCCGCTAGCGGGGGCCCCAGATACGCAGTATTTT CASRNPLAGAPDTQYF TRBD2 NA TRBJ2-3 TRBV4-1
TGTGCCAGCAGCCAGGGTCGTGATAGCGGGGGGACGGGTGGGAGCACAGATACGCAGTATTTT CASSQGRDSGGTGGSTDTQYF TRBD2 NA TRBJ2-3 TRBV4-2
TGTGCCAGCAGCAAAAACAGGGGCTACACAGATACGCAGTATTTT CASSKNRGYTDTQYF TRBD1 NA TRBJ2-3 TRBV14
TGTGCCAGCAGTGTACTAGGCAATGAGCAGTTCTTC CASSVLGNEQFF NA NA TRBJ2-1 TRBV28
TGTGCCAGCAGTTTCGCAGGGGGCTCGGGTGAAAAACTGTTTTTT CASSFAGGSGEKLFF TRBD1 NA TRBJ1-4 TRBV27
TGCGCCAGCAGCTTAGTAGCGGGAGCCGTTTCTGAGCAGTTCTTC CASSLVAGAVSEQFF TRBD2 NA TRBJ2-1 TRBV5-1
TGTGCCAGCCAGCTAGCGGGGGTCTACAATGAGCAGTTCTTC CASQLAGVYNEQFF TRBD2 NA TRBJ2-1 TRBV5-6
TGTGCCAGCAGCCGAACTGGCGGGGATAATGAAAAACTGTTTTTT CASSRTGGDNEKLFF NA NA TRBJ1-4 TRBV6-6
TGTGCCAGCAGTGAGGGTGACTATGGCTACACCTTC CASSEGDYGYTF NA NA TRBJ1-2 TRBV28
TGTGCCAGCAGTGAAGCTGAGTTGGGGCTGTTCTTC CASSEAELGLFF NA NA TRBJ2-1 TRBV2
TGTGCCAGCAGCTTAAAGGGGGGGCCCTACAATGAGCAGTTCTTC CASSLKGGPYNEQFF NA NA TRBJ2-1 TRBV11-2
TGTGCCAGCAGTGATACCCCCACAGGGAACACTGAAGCTTTCTTT CASSDTPTGNTEAFF NA few TRBJ1-1 TRBV2
TGTGCCAGCAGTTCGGGGAGGGTAACGGGCGAAAAACTGTTTTTT CASSSGRVTGEKLFF NA NA TRBJ1-4 TRBV6-5
TGTGCCACCAGCAGAGATAGGACAGCCTATGGCTACACCTTC CATSRDRTAYGYTF NA NA TRBJ1-2 TRBV15
TGTGCCAGCAGCTTACGCCCGGACAGGCCCTATGGCTACACCTTC CASSLRPDRPYGYTF TRBD1 many TRBJ1-2 TRBV11-2
TGTGCCAGCAGTAAGACAGGGGGCTCATACGAGCAGTACTTC CASSKTGGSYEQYF TRBD1 many TRBJ2-7 TRBV6-5
TGTGCCAGCAGCAAAGGGACAGCATCCAATCAGCCCCAGCATTTT CASSKGTASNQPQHF TRBD1 NA TRBJ1-5 TRBV5-8
TGTGCCAGCAGTGATTTGGGCAGGGGAGAGACCCAGTACTTC CASSDLGRGETQYF NA NA TRBJ2-5 TRBV6-1
TGTGCCAGCAGGGACAGGGGGTACAATGAGCAGTTCTTC CASRDRGYNEQFF TRBD1 NA TRBJ2-1 TRBV2
TGCGCCAGCAGCTTGACGGGGAACACTGAAGCTTTCTTT CASSLTGNTEAFF NA NA TRBJ1-1 TRBV5-1
TGTGCCAGCACCCGGGACAGGGGTATCGGGGAGCTGTTTTTT CASTRDRGIGELFF TRBD1 once TRBJ2-2 TRBV7-2